These 26 T cell receptor beta chains were sequenced from one sample in a study of PD-L1 blockade in urothelial cancer. Regarding time point: peripheral blood 6 weeks after treatment start. Profiled with immunoSEQ multiplex PCR; TCRdb holds only in-frame clones, not every one. The sample lists under 35,000 clones, about 88% occurring once. The sample was PBMCs, taken around atezolizumab (anti-PD-L1) treatment. The receptors derive from an elderly man with urothelial cancer.

This chain connects TRBV2 to TRBJ1-3, with D unresolved. V lost 0 bases and J 0 bases, leaving 12 bases between the germline ends. Germline V gene data show CDR1 as SNHLY and CDR2 as FYNNEI. The CDR3 extends over 17 amino acids. CDR3 protein: CASSEAQVYRSGNTIYF. The CDR3 nucleotides read TGTGCCAGCAGTGAAGCGCAGGTTTACCGCTCTGGAAACACCATATATTTT. Full variable domain (remainder filled in from reference TRBV2 and TRBJ1-3): EPEVTQTPSHQVTQMGQEVILRCVPISNHLYFYWYRQILGQKVEFLVSFYNNEISEKSEIFDDQFSVERPDGSNFTLKIRSTKLEDSAMYFCASSEAQVYRSGNTIYFGEGSWLTVV.

V gene TRBV2 combines with J gene TRBJ2-1; tentative D call: TRBD2 (5 bases). CDR1 and CDR2 from the germline V gene are SNHLY and FYNNEI. This CDR3 contains 14 residues. With 7 bases removed from V and 5 bases from J, the gap between germline ends came to 15 bases. The CDR3 loop is CASTNDGGNNEQFF. For the CDR3, the DNA is TGTGCCAGCACCAACGATGGAGGAAACAATGAGCAGTTCTTC.

The chain combines TRBV5-1 with TRBJ2-2, with TRBD1 matching over 11 bases. This CDR3 has 16 amino acids. The germline V gene has CDR1 SGHRS and CDR2 YFSETQ. The trim removed 1 base at V and 4 bases at J, leaving 3 bases unmatched. CDR3 sequence: CASSLTGTGGTGELFF. CDR3 bases: TGCGCCAGCAGCTTGACCGGGACAGGGGGCACCGGGGAGCTGTTTTTT.

V usage is TRBV7-2 and J usage is TRBJ2-7; 9 bases are shared with TRBD2. The germline CDR1 and CDR2 sequences are SGHTA and FQGNSA. J was trimmed by 5 bases and V by 3 bases; bases with no gene match: 5. The CDR3 sequence is 14 residues long. The CDR3 DNA reads TGTGCCAGCAGCTTTAGCGGGAGCGTCGACGAGCAGTACTTC. Protein: CASSFSGSVDEQYF.

The chain combines TRBV7-2 with TRBJ1-2; D gene unclear. The V end was cut by 7 bases, the J end by 4 bases, with 22 bases between. The CDR3 loop spans 16 amino acids. CDR1 is SGHTA, CDR2 FQGNSA, per germline. The CDR3 spells CASTTGFHDKFYGYTF. The CDR3, as DNA: TGTGCCAGCACCACGGGGTTTCATGACAAATTCTATGGCTACACCTTC.

In DNA form, the CDR3 reads TGTGCCAGCTCGGACAGGCCACTGAACACTGAAGCTTTCTTT. Translation: CASSDRPLNTEAFF. The rearrangement links TRBV6-1 to TRBJ1-1, with 7 bases aligning to TRBD1. The CDR3 loop spans 14 amino acids. V shed 8 bases and J 0 bases; nucleotides not matched to a gene: 6. Germline V lookup: CDR1 MNHNS, CDR2 SASEGT.

The chain joins TRBV9 to TRBJ2-1, with 8 bases lining up with TRBD2. The CDR3 loop spans 15 amino acids. Germline CDR1 reads SGDLS; CDR2 reads YYNGEE. Trimming removed 4 bases from V and 8 bases from J; junction bases left unmatched: 11. CDR3 coding DNA: TGTGCCAGCAGCCCTACTAGCGGTGGATGGGATGAGCAGTTCTTC. It codes for CASSPTSGGWDEQFF. Supplemented by reference TRBV9 and TRBJ2-1, the full variable domain reads DSGVTQTPKHLITATGQRVTLRCSPRSGDLSVYWYQQSLDQGLQFLIQYYNGEERAKGNILERFSAQQFPDLHSELNLSSLELGDSALYFCASSPTSGGWDEQFFGPGTRLTVL.

In the case of this clone: Germline is not matched at one junction end, which may reflect a read error. The chain carries TRBV15 and TRBJ2-5; tentatively, D is TRBD1 (7 bases). CDR1 LNHNV and CDR2 YYDKDF come from the germline V gene (reference sequence). The CDR3 covers 17 residues. The CDR3 DNA sequence: TGTGCCACCGGCAGAGATAGGTTGACAGGGAGGCAAGAGACCCAGTACTTC. Encoded protein: CATGRDRLTGRQETQYF.

This clone was seen a single time. This chain joins TRBV9 and TRBJ1-2; TRBD1 aligns across 8 bases. This CDR3 has 14 amino acids. V lost 0 bases to trimming and J lost 6 bases; unmatched junction nucleotides: 4. From germline, CDR1 is SGDLS and CDR2 YYNGEE. The CDR3 nucleotides read TGTGCCAGCAGCGTAGGGGCAGGGGGCAATGGCTACACCTTC. Translated: CASSVGAGGNGYTF.

The chain recombines TRBV11-2 with TRBJ1-1; 7 bases are shared with TRBD1. V shed 5 bases and J 4 bases; nucleotides not matched to a gene: 13. Germline values: CDR1 SGHAT, CDR2 FQNNGV. The CDR3 loop spans 16 amino acids. The chain's CDR3 is CASSPALQGSGTEAFF. The CDR3 DNA follows: TGTGCCAGCAGCCCGGCCCTACAGGGGTCCGGCACTGAAGCTTTCTTT.

The chain is built from TRBV5-3 and TRBJ1-5, with TRBD1 identical over 9 bases. TRBV5-3 is recorded as an ORF, its role being uncertain. The CDR3 totals 18 residues. The junction had 11 bases not matched to a gene; V was cut back by 4 bases and J by 0 bases. In nucleotides, the CDR3 is TGTGCCAGAAGCGGGGGGACAGGGCGAGGGTATAGCAATCAGCCCCAGCATTTT. The encoded protein is CARSGGTGRGYSNQPQHF.

J is TRBJ2-1 and V is TRBV28, with TRBD2 matching 7 bases. Looked up from germline, CDR1 is MDHEN and CDR2 is SYDVKM. This CDR3 is 16 amino acids long. Trimming at V came to 5 bases and at J to 4 bases, leaving 11 bases not matched to a gene. CDR3 region: CASSDPSGTPYNEQFF. CDR3 coding DNA: TGTGCCAGCAGTGACCCCAGCGGGACGCCTTACAATGAGCAGTTCTTC.

The chain employs TRBV29-1 and TRBJ2-2; 12 bases map to TRBD2. CDR3 length: 15 amino acids. The germline CDR1 and CDR2 sequences are SQVTM and ANQGSEA. V shed 7 bases and J 3 bases; nucleotides not matched to a gene: 6. The CDR3 nucleotides are TGCAGCGCCGCTAGCGGGAGGGCCGACACCGGGGAGCTGTTTTTT. It encodes CSAASGRADTGELFF.

V gene TRBV27 combines with J gene TRBJ2-5, with 9 positions matching TRBD1. There are 15 residues in the CDR3. J gave up 2 bases and V 2 bases, and 3 bases lay outside the gene matches. Per the germline V gene, CDR1 is MNHEY and CDR2 is SMNVEV (reference sequence). CDR3 amino acids: CASSLLGQGQETQYF. The CDR3 DNA reads TGTGCCAGCAGTTTACTCGGACAGGGGCAAGAGACCCAGTACTTC.

The CDR3 protein is CASSALDRGRRETQYF. CDR3 DNA sequence: TGTGCCAGCAGCGCATTAGACAGGGGGCGTCGAGAGACCCAGTACTTC. The gene calls are TRBV9 and TRBJ2-5; 10 bases align to TRBD1. V was pared by 3 bases and J by 4 bases, with 9 bases of the junction left unmatched. This CDR3 contains 16 residues. Germline-derived CDR1 and CDR2 are SGDLS and YYNGEE.

The chain employs TRBV7-9 and TRBJ2-3; TRBD1 matches at 7 bases. Germline assignment: CDR1 SEHNR and CDR2 FQNEAQ (reference sequence). V lost 5 bases, J lost 2 bases, and 10 bases stayed unmatched. This CDR3 is built from 16 residues. CDR3 sequence: CASSPNLQGTTDTQYF. The CDR3 DNA reads TGTGCCAGCAGCCCGAACCTACAGGGGACCACAGATACGCAGTATTTT.

The chain couples TRBV10-3 to TRBJ1-1; 10 bases line up with TRBD1. The CDR3 has 14 amino acids. Germline CDR1 is ENHRY and CDR2 is SYGVKD. Trimming took 8 bases from V and 11 from J; bases not matched to a gene: 14. The CDR3 nucleotides are TGTGCCATCCTACCCAATCGGGACAGGGGAAGTGCTTTCTTT. Translated, it gives CAILPNRDRGSAFF.

The chain uses TRBV5-8 and TRBJ2-2; D may be TRBD2 (7 bases). This CDR3 spans 15 amino acids. The ends were cut back, 4 bases at V and 1 base at J, with 11 bases in the middle. Looked up from germline, CDR1 is SGHTS and CDR2 is YDEGEE. The CDR3 DNA reads TGTGCCAGCAGCAGGGGGACTAAGAACACCGGGGAGCTGTTTTTT. Its translation is CASSRGTKNTGELFF.

This chain links TRBV19 with TRBJ2-7; 8 bases line up with TRBD2. The V gene's germline CDR1 is LNHDA and CDR2 SQIVND (reference sequence). This CDR3 is built from 14 residues. With 3 bases clipped from V and 3 bases from J, the junction kept 4 bases outside the gene matches. The DNA of the CDR3 is TGTGCCAGTAGTATGGGTGCGGGAGGCTACGAGCAGTACTTC. Residues: CASSMGAGGYEQYF.

This clone was detected only a few times. The chain recombines TRBV18 with TRBJ1-5; TRBD1 matches 11 bases. This CDR3 is 19 amino acids long. J lost 2 bases, V lost 4 bases, and 13 bases had no gene match. Germline CDR1 reads KGHSH; CDR2 reads LQKENI. The DNA of the CDR3 is TGTGCCAGCTCACTGGGCCGGGACAGGGGGGGCCTCGGCAATCAGCCCCAGCATTTT. This translates into CASSLGRDRGGLGNQPQHF.

The V gene is TRBV7-8, the J gene TRBJ2-7; TRBD1 matches 12 bases. V trimming: 5 bases; J trimming: 2 bases; junction bases outside the gene matches: 1. Germline V gene sequence: CDR1 SGHVS, CDR2 FQNEAQ. The CDR3 runs 14 residues. CDR3 amino acids: CASSRDRGPYEQYF. The CDR3 DNA reads as TGTGCCAGCAGCCGGGACAGGGGGCCCTACGAGCAGTACTTC.

The rearrangement joins TRBV9 to TRBJ1-2; the match to TRBD1 covers 10 bases. V dropped 2 bases and J dropped 4; count of bases not matched to a gene: 5. The CDR3 runs to 15 residues. Germline V CDR1 and CDR2: SGDLS, YYNGEE. The chain's CDR3 is CASSVADRGIYGYTF. The CDR3, as DNA: TGTGCCAGCAGCGTGGCGGACAGGGGGATCTATGGCTACACCTTC.

The chain joins TRBV6-5 to TRBJ1-5; the D gene is possibly TRBD1 (6 bases). The CDR3 extends over 15 amino acids. The germline CDR1 and CDR2 sequences are MNHEY and SVGAGI. Trimming stripped 6 bases from V and 6 bases from J, with 18 bases between. The CDR3 DNA reads as TGTGCCAGCAGCCCCCAGGGGCTGGATACTCAGCCCCAGCATTTT. It codes for CASSPQGLDTQPQHF.

V is TRBV4-1 and J is TRBJ2-3, with 9 nucleotides matching TRBD2. Germline values: CDR1 MGHRA, CDR2 YSYEKL. The V segment lost 0 bases and the J segment 3 bases; nucleotides outside the gene matches: 4. The CDR3 covers 16 residues. The CDR3 nucleotides read TGCGCCAGCAGCCAAGAAGCGGGAGGATGGACAGATACGCAGTATTTT. Its protein is CASSQEAGGWTDTQYF.

The rearrangement links TRBV6-5 to TRBJ1-2; D unclear. CDR3 length: 14 amino acids. CDR1 MNHEY and CDR2 SVGAGI come from the germline V gene. Trimming stripped 6 bases from V and 4 bases from J, with 15 bases between. The CDR3 protein is CASRPPVDSYGYTF. CDR3 nucleotides: TGTGCCAGCAGGCCCCCGGTAGACTCCTATGGCTACACCTTC.

V and J are TRBV5-8 and TRBJ2-7, with D maybe TRBD1 (5 bases). The CDR3 spans 13 residues. The germline V gene encodes CDR1 SGHTS and CDR2 YDEGEE. Trimming left V 1 base short and J 3 bases short, with 8 bases between. The CDR3 loop is CASSLPGIYEQYF. CDR3 DNA: TGTGCCAGCAGCTTGCCAGGGATCTACGAGCAGTACTTC.